Following are 19 T cell receptor beta chains from one sample sequenced in a study of blood T cell repertoires in COVID-19. Assay: immunoSEQ multiplex PCR; the TCRdb copy retains only in-frame clones and omits some. The sample includes around 100,000 clones, 87% of them seen just once. Sample: peripheral blood. These receptors were collected from a man aged 45-60 years with acute or convalescent COVID-19.

This clone was observed once. This rearrangement joins TRBV6-5 to TRBJ1-6, with 7 nucleotides matching TRBD1. Germline CDR1 MNHEY, CDR2 SVGAGI. V shed 6 bases and J 6 bases; nucleotides not matched to a gene: 8. The CDR3 is 15 residues long. CDR3 residues: CASRPLGTANSPLHF. Written as DNA, the CDR3 is TGTGCCAGCAGACCTCTGGGGACAGCTAATTCACCCCTCCACTTT.

The J gene is TRBJ2-3, the V gene TRBV7-9, with D possibly being TRBD2 (6 bases). The V gene's germline CDR1 is SEHNR and CDR2 FQNEAQ (reference sequence). The CDR3 length is 16 residues. V lost 5 bases to trimming and J lost 2 bases, with 17 bases between them. The CDR3 region has the DNA TGTGCCAGCAGCCCGGGTAGGGAGCGGGTCACAGATACGCAGTATTTT. Protein product: CASSPGRERVTDTQYF.

This clone showed up just a few times. This chain connects TRBV10-1 to TRBJ2-7; 7 bases agree with TRBD1. V trimming: 4 bases; J trimming: 1 base; junction bases outside the gene matches: 10. Germline V gives CDR1 WNHNN, CDR2 SYGVQD (reference sequence). CDR3 size: 16 residues. CDR3 sequence: CASSGRTGLSSYEQYF. The CDR3 DNA follows: TGCGCCAGCAGTGGAAGGACAGGTCTTTCGTCCTACGAGCAGTACTTC.

A few counts support this clone. The chain joins TRBV7-2 to TRBJ1-2, with D unresolved. Germline V gene sequence: CDR1 SGHTA, CDR2 FQGNSA. Trimming cost V 0 bases and J 4 bases, with 12 bases left between them. The CDR3 is 15 amino acids. The CDR3 spells CASSLAKRGSYGYTF. CDR3 nucleotide sequence: TGTGCCAGCAGCTTAGCGAAACGGGGTTCCTATGGCTACACCTTC.

The gene calls are TRBV2 and TRBJ2-1; D gene unclear. There are 13 residues in the CDR3. CDR1 SNHLY and CDR2 FYNNEI come from the germline V gene. The germline V and J ends were trimmed by 1 base and 9 bases, with 10 bases remaining between them. The CDR3 reads CASSEESIREQFF. The CDR3 region has the DNA TGTGCCAGCAGTGAAGAGAGTATACGTGAGCAGTTCTTC. The full variable domain, with the rest looked up from reference TRBV2 and TRBJ2-1, is EPEVTQTPSHQVTQMGQEVILRCVPISNHLYFYWYRQILGQKVEFLVSFYNNEISEKSEIFDDQFSVERPDGSNFTLKIRSTKLEDSAMYFCASSEESIREQFFGPGTRLTVL.

The V call is TRBV25-1, the J call TRBJ2-5, with 7 bases fitting TRBD2. V was pared by 8 bases and J by 5 bases, with 14 bases of the junction left unmatched. The CDR3 loop spans 15 amino acids. Germline values: CDR1 MGHDK, CDR2 SYGVNS. Here the CDR3 DNA reads TGTGCCAGCGGGCTCGGTTGGGAGGGGCGCGAGACCCAGTACTTC. This gives the protein CASGLGWEGRETQYF.

The chain couples TRBV6-1 to TRBJ1-1, with 7 bases aligning to TRBD1. The CDR3 extends over 12 amino acids. J lost 11 bases, V lost 2 bases, and 5 bases had no gene match. Germline assignment: CDR1 MNHNS and CDR2 SASEGT. This CDR3 is CASSEQTGVAFF. For the CDR3, the DNA is TGTGCCAGCAGTGAACAAACAGGGGTGGCTTTCTTT.

A few counts support this clone. This chain uses TRBV4-1 with TRBJ2-2; D perhaps matches TRBD2 (5 bases). Looked up from germline, CDR1 is MGHRA and CDR2 is YSYEKL. The CDR3 is 15 amino acids. The V and J ends lost 1 base and 0 bases respectively, with 6 bases between them. CDR3 region: CASSQVLANTGELFF. CDR3 sequence (DNA): TGCGCCAGCAGCCAAGTACTAGCGAACACCGGGGAGCTGTTTTTT.

The gene calls are TRBV7-8 and TRBJ2-7; D is perhaps TRBD2 (5 bases). This CDR3 comprises 12 residues. Germline CDR1 reads SGHVS; CDR2 reads FQNEAQ. The V gene lost 8 bases and the J gene lost 6 bases, with 14 bases spanning the gap. Here the CDR3 reads CASGNSELEQYF. The CDR3, as DNA: TGTGCCAGCGGGAATAGCGAACTCGAGCAGTACTTC.

V and J are TRBV21-1 and TRBJ2-1; the table's D call, TRBD2, was not checked against the DNA. TRBV21-1 is classified as a pseudogene. The CDR3 has 16 amino acids. CDR3 nucleotide sequence: TGTGCCAGCAGCAAACGCCTTACTAGCGGGAGTCATGAGCAGTTCTTC. The encoded protein is CASSKRLTSGSHEQFF.

This clone was detected only once. J is TRBJ2-7 and V is TRBV6-5; D is ambiguous. V was trimmed by 6 bases and J by 3 bases, leaving 12 bases between them. Germline V lookup: CDR1 MNHEY, CDR2 SVGAGI. The CDR3 has 13 amino acids. Here the CDR3 reads CASRTGPLYEQYF. CDR3 bases: TGTGCCAGCAGGACGGGTCCACTCTACGAGCAGTACTTC.

Here the CDR3 reads CASSDGGYEGETQYF. DNA for the CDR3: TGTGCCAGCAGCGACGGAGGGTATGAGGGAGAGACCCAGTACTTC. This rearrangement joins TRBV21-1 to TRBJ2-5; the table assigns TRBD2, which was not confirmed against the DNA. TRBV21-1 is reported as a pseudogene. This CDR3 has 15 amino acids.

The chain is built from TRBV7-9 and TRBJ2-5; 9 bases agree with TRBD1. This CDR3 has 13 residues. V gave up 6 bases and J gave up 2 bases; unmatched junction bases: 1. Germline V gives CDR1 SEHNR, CDR2 FQNEAQ (reference sequence). DNA of the CDR3: TGTGCCAGCAGTGACAGGGGGCAAGAGACCCAGTACTTC. Protein sequence: CASSDRGQETQYF.

The J gene is TRBJ2-7, the V gene TRBV5-6; D may be TRBD1 (5 bases). CDR3 size: 11 residues. V shed 4 bases and J shed 3 bases, with 5 bases lying between them. In germline, CDR1 is SGHDT, CDR2 YYEEEE. CDR3 nucleotides: TGTGCCAGCAGCGGACACTACGAGCAGTACTTC. It encodes CASSGHYEQYF.

The chain links TRBV10-2 to TRBJ2-2; the D gene is possibly TRBD2 (6 bases). The germline V and J ends were trimmed by 4 bases and 5 bases, with 14 bases remaining between them. The germline gives CDR1 WSHSY, CDR2 SAAADI. The CDR3 runs to 15 residues. The CDR3, as DNA: TGCGCCAGCAGTGGATTGGGGGGAGTTACCGGGGAGCTGTTTTTT. Protein product: CASSGLGGVTGELFF.

This clone has a handful of counts. The V gene is TRBV5-1, the J gene TRBJ2-5; 13 bases match TRBD2. Looked up from germline, CDR1 is SGHRS and CDR2 is YFSETQ. This CDR3 has 15 amino acids. V was clipped by 5 bases and J by 5 bases; unmatched bases: 6. The CDR3 DNA is TGCGCCAGCAGATGGACTAGCGGGAGTCGTGAGACCCAGTACTTC. It encodes CASRWTSGSRETQYF.

V is TRBV25-1 and J is TRBJ2-2; 8 bases line up with TRBD1. Germline V CDR1 and CDR2: MGHDK, SYGVNS. The CDR3 extends over 14 amino acids. V shed 6 bases and J 7 bases; nucleotides not matched to a gene: 7. CDR3 DNA sequence: TGTGCCAGCAGCAGACAGGGGCCGGGCGGGGAGCTGTTTTTT. Translation: CASSRQGPGGELFF.

This chain links TRBV19 with TRBJ1-5; D may be TRBD1 (5 bases). Germline V gene lookup returns CDR1 LNHDA and CDR2 SQIVND (reference sequence). The CDR3 consists of 14 residues. V lost 5 bases, J lost 4 bases, and 12 bases lay in between. CDR3 in DNA: TGTGCCAGTAGTCCAGGGAAAGCGAATCAGCCCCAGCATTTT. As protein: CASSPGKANQPQHF.

This chain connects TRBV3-1 (or the pseudogene TRBV3-2) to TRBJ2-5, with a weak D call TRBD2 (6 bases). Trimming stripped 5 bases from V and 5 bases from J, with 18 bases between. The V gene's germline CDR1 is LGHDT and CDR2 YNNKEL (reference sequence). This CDR3 contains 15 residues. CDR3 nucleotide sequence: TGTGCCAGCAGCTCCGGGGTAGGGAGGTTTGAGACCCAGTACTTC. This translates into CASSSGVGRFETQYF.